This T cell receptor (beta chain) was sequenced during a study of shared clonotypes between healthy human individuals. General study findings and limits: It was the few donors that limited the genetic and exposure-history diversity represented. Across a few donors, naive CD4 shared roughly 5.2%, naive CD8 more than 3%, memory CD4 2.3%, memory CD8 over 0.3%.

About this clone itself: The antigen is undetermined.

Libraries were prepared by immunoSEQ multiplex PCR; TCRdb keeps only in-frame clonotypes and omits some of them. The table lists under 350,000 clones, around nine tenths of them singletons. The TCR sequence derives from a man between 18 and 35 years old in good health. Sample: memory CD8+ T cells sorted from blood. Subset given: CD45RO+ cells pooled with CCR7-negative TemRA cells.

As DNA, the CDR3 is TGTGCCAGCAGCTTACTAGCGGGAGGTCCACAGTATTTT. It specifies CASSLLAGGPQYF. The rearrangement joins TRBV11-3 to TRBJ2-3; 11 bases fit TRBD2. Trimming took 2 bases from V and 12 from J; bases not matched to a gene: 4. The germline V gene has CDR1 SGHNT and CDR2 YENEEA. The CDR3 extends over 13 amino acids.